The rows below give T cell receptor beta chains drawn from one sample of a study of cytomegalovirus exposure and HLA in healthy donors. Profiling relied on immunoSEQ multiplex PCR, and the TCRdb table lists in-frame clones only, not all of them. The sample lists 100,000 or so clones, roughly 13% occurring once. Sequencing input: PBMCs. The receptors come from a man aged 35 to 55 in good health and CMV-seropositive. Both conserved end residues are part of each CDR3. The D gene is left open where the match is weak. Some rows have no size entry. The others give once, few or many, or a class for an expanded clone.

D gene: .
J gene: TRBJ2-3
V gene: TRBV4-2
clone size: few
CDR3 DNA: TGTGCCAGCAGCCAAGATGTCAGGGAGGATGGAGATACGCAGTATTTT
CDR3 protein: CASSQDVREDGDTQYF

D gene: TRBD2
J gene: TRBJ2-7
V gene: TRBV13
clone size: .
CDR3 DNA: TGTGCCAGCAGCTTAGGGGGACTAGCGAGCTACGAGCAGTACTTC
CDR3 protein: CASSLGGLASYEQYF

D gene: .
J gene: TRBJ2-7
V gene: TRBV19
clone size: .
CDR3 DNA: TGTGCCAGCTCGGCGGGCCAGGCAGGCTTATACGAGCAGTACTTC
CDR3 protein: CASSAGQAGLYEQYF

D gene: TRBD1
J gene: TRBJ2-1
V gene: TRBV7-9
clone size: few
CDR3 DNA: TGTGCCAGCAGCCGGGACAGGGGGATTTACAATGAGCAGTTCTTC
CDR3 protein: CASSRDRGIYNEQFF

D gene: .
J gene: TRBJ2-3
V gene: TRBV9
clone size: .
CDR3 DNA: TGTGCCAGCAGCGTAGATGGGTCCGGCGGAGATACGCAGTATTTT
CDR3 protein: CASSVDGSGGDTQYF

D gene: TRBD1
J gene: TRBJ1-4
V gene: TRBV28
clone size: .
CDR3 DNA: TGTGCCAGCAGTCCGCAGACAGGGACTAATGAAAAACTGTTTTTT
CDR3 protein: CASSPQTGTNEKLFF

D gene: TRBD2
J gene: TRBJ2-1
V gene: TRBV6-5
clone size: .
CDR3 DNA: TGTGCCAGCAGTTTCCCTAGCGGGAGATTCGATGCGCAGTTCTTC
CDR3 protein: CASSFPSGRFDAQFF

D gene: .
J gene: TRBJ1-3
V gene: TRBV7-9
clone size: few
CDR3 DNA: TGTGCCAGCAGCTCAATGACACCAACTGGAAACACCATATATTTT
CDR3 protein: CASSSMTPTGNTIYF

D gene: .
J gene: TRBJ1-5
V gene: TRBV15
clone size: .
CDR3 DNA: TGTGCCACCAGCAAGGCGGGGGTCGATCAGCCCCAGCATTTT
CDR3 protein: CATSKAGVDQPQHF

D gene: TRBD2
J gene: TRBJ2-1
V gene: TRBV5-1
clone size: .
CDR3 DNA: TGCGCCAGCAGCTCCCGACTAGCGAGACATGAGCAGTTCTTC
CDR3 protein: CASSSRLARHEQFF

D gene: TRBD1
J gene: TRBJ1-5
V gene: TRBV6-4
clone size: .
CDR3 DNA: TGTGCCAGCACTACGGACAGGGCGGGCCAGCCCCAGCATTTT
CDR3 protein: CASTTDRAGQPQHF

D gene: .
J gene: TRBJ2-7
V gene: TRBV9
clone size: few
CDR3 DNA: TGTGCCAGCAGCGTAAGGTGGGAGACCAACGAGCAGTACTTC
CDR3 protein: CASSVRWETNEQYF

D gene: .
J gene: TRBJ2-7
V gene: TRBV2
clone size: .
CDR3 DNA: TGTGCCAGCAGGCGCAGGTGGGCTTCCTACGAGCAGTACTTC
CDR3 protein: CASRRRWASYEQYF

D gene: .
J gene: TRBJ1-5
V gene: TRBV7-2
clone size: .
CDR3 DNA: TGTGCCAGCAGAAGAGACAGGAATCAGCCCCAGCATTTT
CDR3 protein: CASRRDRNQPQHF

D gene: TRBD1
J gene: TRBJ2-7
V gene: TRBV25-1
clone size: .
CDR3 DNA: TGTGCCAGCAGTGACCCCGGGACAGGGGCCTACGAGCAGTACTTC
CDR3 protein: CASSDPGTGAYEQYF

D gene: TRBD1
J gene: TRBJ2-2
V gene: TRBV5-4
clone size: .
CDR3 DNA: TGTGCCAGCAGCTCGGAAGCCGGGACAGCGAACACCGGGGAGCTGTTTTTT
CDR3 protein: CASSSEAGTANTGELFF

D gene: .
J gene: TRBJ2-1
V gene: TRBV10-3
clone size: few
CDR3 DNA: TGTGCCACCGGGAGTTCCTACAATGAGCAGTTCTTC
CDR3 protein: CATGSSYNEQFF

D gene: TRBD2
J gene: TRBJ2-1
V gene: TRBV29-1
clone size: .
CDR3 DNA: TGCAGCGTTGAGGGGGATATGCGGGGGGTGGATGAGCAGTTCTTC
CDR3 protein: CSVEGDMRGVDEQFF

D gene: .
J gene: TRBJ1-4
V gene: TRBV7-2
clone size: .
CDR3 DNA: TGTGCCAGCAGCCCGAACAGGGTGGGGACTAATGAAAAACTGTTTTTT
CDR3 protein: CASSPNRVGTNEKLFF

D gene: TRBD1
J gene: TRBJ1-1
V gene: TRBV7-9
clone size: .
CDR3 DNA: TGTGCCAGCAGCCCGCCGGGACAGGGGGCTTTCTTT
CDR3 protein: CASSPPGQGAFF

D gene: TRBD2
J gene: TRBJ2-2
V gene: TRBV28
clone size: .
CDR3 DNA: TGTGCCAGCAACTCCCCGGCCAGCGGGAGGGCCGGGGAGCTGTTTTTT
CDR3 protein: CASNSPASGRAGELFF

D gene: TRBD1
J gene: TRBJ2-2
V gene: TRBV29-1
clone size: few
CDR3 DNA: TGCAGCGTTGCTCAGGGGGACACCGGGGAGCTGTTTTTT
CDR3 protein: CSVAQGDTGELFF

D gene: TRBD2
J gene: TRBJ2-7
V gene: TRBV13
clone size: .
CDR3 DNA: TGTGCCAGCAGCCCTGGACTAGCGGTATCCTACGAGCAGTACTTC
CDR3 protein: CASSPGLAVSYEQYF

D gene: TRBD1
J gene: TRBJ1-5
V gene: TRBV10-3
clone size: few
CDR3 DNA: TGTGCCATCAGCGACAGGGGGATAGGTCAGCCCCAGCATTTT
CDR3 protein: CAISDRGIGQPQHF

D gene: TRBD1
J gene: TRBJ1-2
V gene: TRBV6-1
clone size: few
CDR3 DNA: TGTGCCAGCAGCTTCACAGGGGAAGGCTACACCTTC
CDR3 protein: CASSFTGEGYTF

D gene: .
J gene: TRBJ1-2
V gene: TRBV5-1
clone size: .
CDR3 DNA: TGCGCCAGCGCCCCGCCTGGACTGCAGCTAAACTATGGCTACACCTTC
CDR3 protein: CASAPPGLQLNYGYTF

D gene: .
J gene: TRBJ2-5
V gene: TRBV5-1
clone size: .
CDR3 DNA: TGCGCCAGCAGCTTGGTGGGAGAGGGAGAGACCCAGTACTTC
CDR3 protein: CASSLVGEGETQYF

D gene: TRBD2
J gene: TRBJ2-5
V gene: TRBV7-7
clone size: few
CDR3 DNA: TGTGCTAGCAGCTTAGGGGGACTAGCGGGAGTTGAGACCCAGTACTTC
CDR3 protein: CASSLGGLAGVETQYF

D gene: .
J gene: TRBJ2-1
V gene: TRBV28
clone size: .
CDR3 DNA: TGTGCCAGCAGTCCAACGGGACTGGGAGTCATCAATGAGCAGTTCTTC
CDR3 protein: CASSPTGLGVINEQFF

D gene: .
J gene: TRBJ2-7
V gene: TRBV11-2
clone size: .
CDR3 DNA: TGTGCCAGCAGCCCCCCGGGGTCGGCGTCGGGCCACGAGCAGTACTTC
CDR3 protein: CASSPPGSASGHEQYF

D gene: .
J gene: TRBJ1-2
V gene: TRBV9
clone size: .
CDR3 DNA: TGTGCCAGCAGCGTAGTGGGACACTTAGGCTACACCTTC
CDR3 protein: CASSVVGHLGYTF

D gene: .
J gene: TRBJ2-7
V gene: TRBV19
clone size: few
CDR3 DNA: TGTGCCAGTAGTTCCAGGGTTGAAGGGCACGAGCAGTACTTC
CDR3 protein: CASSSRVEGHEQYF

D gene: .
J gene: TRBJ2-5
V gene: TRBV30
clone size: few
CDR3 DNA: TGTGCCTGGAGTGCAGGCCAAGAGACCCAGTACTTC
CDR3 protein: CAWSAGQETQYF

D gene: .
J gene: TRBJ1-2
V gene: TRBV5-1
clone size: .
CDR3 DNA: TGCGCCAGCAGCCTACTCGGACAGTCCCGTGATGGCTACACCTTC
CDR3 protein: CASSLLGQSRDGYTF

D gene: TRBD1
J gene: TRBJ2-7
V gene: TRBV5-1
clone size: .
CDR3 DNA: TGCGCCAGCAGCTCCGGGACAGGGGGCTACGAGCAGTACTTC
CDR3 protein: CASSSGTGGYEQYF

D gene: TRBD1
J gene: TRBJ1-2
V gene: TRBV5-4
clone size: few
CDR3 DNA: TGTGCCAGCAGCTGGACAGGGGACTATGGCTACACCTTC
CDR3 protein: CASSWTGDYGYTF

D gene: .
J gene: TRBJ2-7
V gene: TRBV27
clone size: .
CDR3 DNA: TGTGCCAGCAGTTTACGGGGGTACGAGCAGTACTTC
CDR3 protein: CASSLRGYEQYF

D gene: .
J gene: TRBJ2-7
V gene: TRBV19
clone size: .
CDR3 DNA: TGTGCCAGTAGTATTGGCAGGGTTGGAGAGCAGTACTTC
CDR3 protein: CASSIGRVGEQYF

D gene: TRBD2
J gene: TRBJ2-1
V gene: TRBV7-8
clone size: few
CDR3 DNA: TGTGCCAGCAGACTAGCGGGAGAGTACAATGAGCAGTTCTTC
CDR3 protein: CASRLAGEYNEQFF

D gene: .
J gene: TRBJ1-1
V gene: TRBV9
clone size: few
CDR3 DNA: TGTGCCAGCAGCGTAGGACCGGGCACTGAAGCTTTCTTT
CDR3 protein: CASSVGPGTEAFF

D gene: .
J gene: TRBJ1-5
V gene: TRBV29-1
clone size: .
CDR3 DNA: TGCAGCGTTTTGACTCATCCGGGTGGCAATCAGCCCCAGCATTTT
CDR3 protein: CSVLTHPGGNQPQHF

D gene: TRBD2
J gene: TRBJ2-1
V gene: TRBV10-1
clone size: .
CDR3 DNA: TGCGCCAGCACCGGGTGGACTAGCGGGAGTTTCTTTCTCGCCGGTCAGTTCTTC
CDR3 protein: CASTGWTSGSFFLAGQFF

D gene: .
J gene: TRBJ1-5
V gene: TRBV28
clone size: .
CDR3 DNA: TGTGCCAGCAGTCCACGACAGAGCTATCAGCCCCAGCATTTT
CDR3 protein: CASSPRQSYQPQHF

D gene: TRBD2
J gene: TRBJ2-3
V gene: TRBV13
clone size: few
CDR3 DNA: TGTGCCAGCAGCCCCCGGGGGGGTGGCACAGATACGCAGTATTTT
CDR3 protein: CASSPRGGGTDTQYF

D gene: TRBD2
J gene: TRBJ2-3
V gene: TRBV5-1
clone size: .
CDR3 DNA: TGCGCCAGCAGCCGGACCTACGGGAGCGGGACTAGCACAGATACGCAGTATTTT
CDR3 protein: CASSRTYGSGTSTDTQYF

D gene: .
J gene: TRBJ2-7
V gene: TRBV5-6
clone size: few
CDR3 DNA: TGTGCCAGCAGCGGACTCAGCTCCTACGAGCAGTACTTC
CDR3 protein: CASSGLSSYEQYF

D gene: .
J gene: TRBJ1-2
V gene: TRBV27
clone size: few
CDR3 DNA: TGTGCCAGCAGTTTCGGACAGAAATATGGCTACACCTTC
CDR3 protein: CASSFGQKYGYTF